One sample yielded the 8 T cell receptor beta chains listed below, sequenced in a study of T cell responses to AZD1222 COVID-19 vaccine. Only in-frame clones appear in the TCRdb table, and some are missing; sequencing was by immunoSEQ multiplex PCR. The data show 150,000 to 200,000 clones, approximately 94% seen once. The input for sequencing was peripheral blood, taken 28 days after the second AZD1222 dose. These receptors all stem from an adult who received the AZD1222 COVID-19 vaccine.

With respect to this clone: The sample carries other DNA sequences with the same CDR3. The chain employs TRBV6-1 and TRBJ2-7; D not certain. This CDR3 comprises 10 residues. V lost 3 bases and J lost 3, with 0 bases in between. Germline V gene sequence: CDR1 MNHNS, CDR2 SASEGT. The CDR3 here is CASSDYEQYF. The CDR3 DNA sequence: TGTGCCAGCAGTGACTACGAGCAGTACTTC.

V usage is TRBV5-4 and J usage is TRBJ2-7; TRBD2 aligns across 12 bases. The CDR3 spans 15 residues. V lost 4 bases and J lost 3; bases outside the gene matches: 5. Germline CDR1 is SGHNT and CDR2 is YYREEE (reference sequence). CDR3 nucleotides: TGTGCCAGCAGCCCGGCGACTAGCGGGGGCTACGAGCAGTACTTC. The encoded protein is CASSPATSGGYEQYF.

The CDR3 is CASSKNNLGEQYF. The CDR3 nucleotides read TGTGCCAGCAGTAAGAACAACTTGGGGGAGCAGTACTTC. The chain links TRBV5-8 to TRBJ2-7; D remains unclear. Trimming took off 5 bases at V and 7 bases at J, with 16 bases between the two ends. CDR1 is SGHTS, CDR2 YDEGEE, per germline. CDR3 length: 13 residues. The full variable domain, its missing parts supplied by reference TRBV5-8 and TRBJ2-7, is EAGVTQSPTHLIKTRGQQATLRCSPISGHTSVYWYQQALGLGLQFLLWYDEGEERNRGNFPPRFSGRQFPNYSSELNVNALELEDSALYLCASSKNNLGEQYFGPGTRLTVT.

The V call is TRBV5-4, the J call TRBJ2-1; 7 bases align to TRBD2. The CDR3 sequence is 18 residues long. CDR1 and CDR2 (germline): SGHNT, YYREEE (reference sequence). V shed 2 bases, J shed 9 bases, and the junction held 20 bases outside the gene matches. CDR3 protein: CASSFYRTLAGAISEQFF. CDR3 DNA: TGTGCCAGCAGCTTTTACAGGACCCTGGCGGGAGCAATAAGTGAGCAGTTCTTC. Full variable domain (rest looked up from reference TRBV5-4 and TRBJ2-1): ETGVTQSPTHLIKTRGQQVTLRCSSQSGHNTVSWYQQALGQGPQFIFQYYREEENGRGNFPPRFSGLQFPNYSSELNVNALELDDSALYLCASSFYRTLAGAISEQFFGPGTRLTVL.

This chain uses TRBV30 with TRBJ2-1, with D tentatively TRBD1 (5 bases). The CDR3 consists of 13 residues. Germline CDR1 reads GTSNPN; CDR2 reads SVGIG (reference sequence). Trimming removed 2 bases at V and 8 bases at J, with 13 bases between. The CDR3 nucleotides read TGTGCCTGGAGTTTCCAGGGTTTCGATGAGCAGTTCTTC. It translates to CAWSFQGFDEQFF. Looking up the rest from reference TRBV30 and TRBJ2-1 gives the full variable domain: SQTIHQWPATLVQPVGSPLSLECTVEGTSNPNLYWYRQAAGRGLQLLFYSVGIGQISSEVPQNLSASRPQDRQFILSSKKLLLSDSGFYLCAWSFQGFDEQFFGPGTRLTVL.

The chain joins TRBV19 to TRBJ1-4; tentative D call: TRBD1 (6 bases). From germline, CDR1 is LNHDA and CDR2 SQIVND (reference sequence). With 6 bases removed from V and 10 bases from J, the gap between germline ends came to 15 bases. The CDR3 runs to 13 residues. Here the CDR3 reads CASSPRGAGKLFF. The DNA of the CDR3 is TGTGCCAGTAGCCCCCGGGGGGCGGGAAAACTGTTTTTT.

The CDR3 here is CASSQWTAEKLFF. Written as DNA, the CDR3 is TGCGCCAGCAGCCAATGGACGGCGGAAAAACTGTTTTTT. The chain is built from TRBV4-1 and TRBJ1-4, with unresolved D. The CDR3 is 13 amino acids. Germline CDR1 is MGHRA and CDR2 is YSYEKL. V was clipped by 2 bases and J by 8 bases, with 9 bases between them.

J is TRBJ2-7 and V is TRBV5-5, with 14 bases fitting TRBD2. This CDR3 is built from 17 residues. V was clipped by 3 bases and J by 7 bases; unmatched bases: 12. The germline V gene encodes CDR1 SGHKS and CDR2 YYEKEE (reference sequence). CDR3 sequence: CASSSGLAGGAVGEQYF. CDR3 coding DNA: TGTGCCAGCAGCTCCGGACTAGCGGGAGGAGCTGTTGGGGAGCAGTACTTC.